This T cell receptor beta chain was sequenced during a study of cytomegalovirus exposure and HLA in healthy donors. Study results and limitations: Available immune exposure information covered CMV serostatus only. In a later analysis, V- and J-gene trimming of beta chains associated with a DCLRE1C missense variant, replicated independently.

Regarding this clone: Its target is not known.

Each donor was nominally healthy when sampled (though unrecorded immune exposures were likely). Primers included in the PCR were 60 Vbeta and 13 Jbeta primers. Sequencing was performed with immunoSEQ multiplex PCR; in TCRdb, only in-frame clones are kept and a portion is missing. The clone table shows some 120,000 clones, with the ten largest holding more than 3.5%. The specimen sequenced was PBMCs. The source of this sequence is a man in his thirties or forties in good health and CMV-seronegative.

The CDR3 spells CASSFNRGDEQFF. The CDR3 DNA reads TGTGCCAGCAGCTTTAACAGGGGGGATGAGCAGTTCTTC. This chain links TRBV7-2 with TRBJ2-1; 8 bases are shared with TRBD1. Germline V gives CDR1 SGHTA, CDR2 FQGNSA. The CDR3 contains 13 residues. V lost 3 bases, J lost 8 bases, and 3 bases stayed unmatched.